The following is a T cell receptor (beta chain) sequence with its context. Each sample had at least 6.5 million PBMCs isolated. Total RNA amounts of at least 6 micrograms were extracted per sample. The data originate from a study of blood T cells in healthy people across ages. Primed by a sample-barcoded 5' primer and a J-beta primer mix, a second PCR proceeded for about 6 to 11 cycles. A 12-random-nucleotide template-switch adaptor tagged each cDNA molecule. TCRdb passed the 5' RACE reads through MiXCR, listing each CDR3 protein once. The table includes 2 million or so distinct CDR3 sequences, around half detected once. Input material: blood. The sequence was obtained from a woman in her thirties or forties in good health.

CDR3 region: CASSGPDRGRSRSNQPQHF. The DNA for the CDR3 is TGTGCCAGCAGTGGACCGGACAGGGGAAGGAGTAGGAGCAATCAGCCCCAGCATTTT. The V gene is TRBV6-2 or TRBV6-3, the J gene TRBJ1-5; TRBD1 agrees at 9 bases. The CDR3 consists of 19 residues. The V gene end was trimmed by 5 bases and the J gene end by 1 base; junction bases not matched to a gene: 15. Germline V gene sequence: CDR1 MNHEY, CDR2 SVGEGT.